Listed here is a single T cell receptor (beta chain). This entry is derived from a study of type 1 regulatory T cells. Using its own MiXCR run on the reads, TCRdb lists one record per CDR3 protein. The sample lists about 100,000 distinct CDR3 sequences, around 30% occurring once. Germline V gives CDR1 MNHEY, CDR2 SVGEGT. The CDR3 has 14 amino acids. The J segment lost 5 bases and the V segment lost 9 bases, leaving 10 bases of the junction unmatched. This TCR was recovered from a human donor in good health. The specimen was CD4+ T cells, either the whole sample or a sorted fraction (not recorded which). V and J are TRBV6-2 or TRBV6-3 and TRBJ2-5, with 9 bases that match TRBD1. DNA of the CDR3: TGTGCCAGTCGCCAAGGAGGACAGGGGGAGACCCAGTACTTC. Its translation: CASRQGGQGETQYF.